Shown below are 16 T cell receptor beta chains from a single sample sequenced in a study of pediatric ulcerative colitis. Clones were read by immunoSEQ multiplex PCR, and TCRdb kept only the in-frame ones, dropping some. The table records about 9,500 clones, over 75% of them present only once. The sample taken for sequencing was blood. The receptors stem from a girl between 10 and 17 years old with moderate ulcerative colitis.

This chain links TRBV29-1 with TRBJ2-7; 10 bases fit TRBD1. Germline V gene sequence: CDR1 SQVTM, CDR2 ANQGSEA. With 4 bases clipped from V and 5 bases from J, the junction kept 2 bases outside the gene matches. The CDR3 extends over 12 amino acids. The CDR3 region has the DNA TGCAGCGTTGCCGGGACAGGGGACGAGCAGTACTTC. As protein: CSVAGTGDEQYF.

This clone was counted between two and nine times. V is TRBV6-5 and J is TRBJ1-1; the D gene is possibly TRBD1 (5 bases). This CDR3 is 16 amino acids long. V lost 2 bases, J lost 4 bases, and 17 bases lay in between. Germline lookup yields CDR1 MNHEY and CDR2 SVGAGI. CDR3 in amino acids: CASSYSVERGGTEAFF. CDR3 in DNA: TGTGCCAGCAGTTACAGTGTAGAGAGGGGAGGCACTGAAGCTTTCTTT.

The chain joins TRBV5-1 to TRBJ2-5, with 11 bases lining up with TRBD1. The junction had 5 bases not matched to a gene; V was cut back by 4 bases and J by 6 bases. The CDR3 is made up of 14 amino acids. Per germline, CDR1 SGHRS and CDR2 YFSETQ. The CDR3 here is CASSGQGAKKTQYF. CDR3 sequence (DNA): TGCGCCAGCAGCGGACAGGGGGCAAAAAAGACCCAGTACTTC.

This chain uses TRBV28 with TRBJ2-5, with D perhaps TRBD2 (6 bases). The germline V gene encodes CDR1 MDHEN and CDR2 SYDVKM. The CDR3 is 17 amino acids. V dropped 5 bases and J dropped 9 bases, with 28 bases sitting between them. The CDR3 here is CASSLSGGTERDFAQYF. DNA of the CDR3: TGTGCCAGCAGTCTCTCAGGCGGGACTGAGAGAGATTTTGCCCAGTACTTC.

The rearrangement uses TRBV10-3 and TRBJ2-2; D perhaps matches TRBD2 (7 bases). V lost 8 bases and J 2 bases, leaving 15 bases between the germline ends. From germline, CDR1 is ENHRY and CDR2 SYGVKD. This CDR3 region has 15 residues. For the CDR3, the DNA is TGTGCCATCCAGCAGGGGACTATTAACACCGGGGAGCTGTTTTTT. Its translation: CAIQQGTINTGELFF.

The sample holds one count of this clone. The chain couples TRBV10-1 to TRBJ2-2; 8 bases match TRBD1. The CDR3 covers 16 residues. The germline gives CDR1 WNHNN, CDR2 SYGVQD (reference sequence). Unmatched junction bases numbered 12, after V lost 10 bases and J lost 2 bases. The CDR3 sequence is CATNPQGAPNTGELFF. CDR3 DNA sequence: TGCGCCACGAACCCTCAGGGGGCCCCTAACACCGGGGAGCTGTTTTTT.

This clone occurred once. The CDR3 protein is CASSYNRLGKTYGYTF. CDR3 DNA: TGTGCCAGCAGCTACAACCGTCTCGGAAAGACCTATGGCTACACCTTC. V and J are TRBV11-3 and TRBJ1-2; D is unresolved. The germline CDR1 and CDR2 sequences are SGHNT and YENEEA. Trimming took off 4 bases at V and 4 bases at J, with 19 bases between the two ends. This CDR3 has 16 amino acids.

The chain is built from TRBV7-2 and TRBJ1-2; 7 positions match TRBD1. This CDR3 has 14 residues. Trimming at V came to 5 bases and at J to 4 bases, leaving 7 bases not matched to a gene. Germline V gene sequence: CDR1 SGHTA, CDR2 FQGNSA. The CDR3 is CASSPQGDGYGYTF. The CDR3 nucleotides read TGTGCCAGCAGCCCGCAGGGGGATGGCTATGGCTACACCTTC.

This sequence joins TRBV28 and TRBJ1-1; possible D gene TRBD1, 5 bases. The CDR3 is made up of 16 amino acids. Trimming left V 2 bases short and J 0 bases short, with 13 bases between. Germline loops: CDR1 MDHEN, CDR2 SYDVKM. The CDR3 nucleotides are TGTGCCAGCAGTTTAGAGGGACCCTTCATGAACACTGAAGCTTTCTTT. Residues: CASSLEGPFMNTEAFF.

This clone has just one count. This sequence joins TRBV5-1 and TRBJ1-6; D gene unclear. Trimming left V 4 bases short and J 6 bases short, with 8 bases between. The germline CDR1 and CDR2 sequences are SGHRS and YFSETQ. This CDR3 is 13 amino acids long. CDR3 nucleotides: TGCGCCAGCAGCCCGGACGGTAATTCACCCCTCCACTTT. Translated, it gives CASSPDGNSPLHF. The full variable domain, its missing parts supplied by reference TRBV5-1 and TRBJ1-6, is KAGVTQTPRYLIKTRGQQVTLSCSPISGHRSVSWYQQTPGQGLQFLFEYFSETQRNKGNFPGRFSGRQFSNSRSEMNVSTLELGDSALYLCASSPDGNSPLHFGNGTRLTVT.

The V and J genes are TRBV18 and TRBJ2-5; D unclear. Germline-derived CDR1 and CDR2 are KGHSH and LQKENI. Trimming stripped 2 bases from V and 3 bases from J, with 7 bases between. This CDR3 comprises 13 residues. The CDR3 here is CASSPTTKETQYF. The DNA of the CDR3 is TGTGCCAGCTCACCAACCACGAAAGAGACCCAGTACTTC.

This clone has a single count. The chain recombines TRBV7-9 with TRBJ1-1, with 8 bases fitting TRBD1. V trimming: 8 bases; J trimming: 1 base; junction bases outside the gene matches: 9. CDR1 is SEHNR and CDR2 is FQNEAQ in the germline V gene (reference sequence). CDR3 size: 15 residues. CDR3 in amino acids: CASLPTGAQNTEAFF. CDR3 DNA: TGTGCCAGCTTACCGACAGGGGCCCAGAACACTGAAGCTTTCTTT.

The V call is TRBV10-2, the J call TRBJ2-5; TRBD2 agrees at 7 bases. This CDR3 has 12 residues. Trimming took 6 bases from V and 11 from J; bases not matched to a gene: 9. CDR1 is WSHSY and CDR2 is SAAADI in the germline V gene. The CDR3 is CASSGGREGQYF. In DNA, the CDR3 is TGCGCCAGCAGCGGGGGAAGGGAGGGGCAGTACTTC.

CDR3 DNA sequence: TGCGCCAGCAGTCACCGGCAGCGTCGCACAGATACGCAGTATTTT. Translation: CASSHRQRRTDTQYF. The J gene is TRBJ2-3, the V gene TRBV23-1; D is unclear. TRBV23-1 is assigned to the ORF class and has an uncertain function. This CDR3 is 15 amino acids long. Trimming removed 3 bases at V and 1 base at J, with 11 bases between.

This clone occurred a few times. V and J are TRBV4-1 and TRBJ1-2; D is unresolved. The ends were cut back, 1 base at V and 6 bases at J, with 6 bases in the middle. The CDR3 sequence is 12 residues long. Germline V gene sequence: CDR1 MGHRA, CDR2 YSYEKL. CDR3 in DNA: TGCGCCAGCAGCCAAGGGTTGGATGGCTACACCTTC. Its translation: CASSQGLDGYTF.

The rearrangement links TRBV28 to TRBJ1-1, with a possible D match to TRBD1 (5 bases). V shed 6 bases and J shed 11 bases, with 19 bases lying between them. Germline V gene data show CDR1 as MDHEN and CDR2 as SYDVKM. CDR3 size: 13 residues. CDR3 coding DNA: TGTGCCAGCAGCAATCTCAACCTCGGGGGGGCTTTCTTT. Amino acids: CASSNLNLGGAFF.